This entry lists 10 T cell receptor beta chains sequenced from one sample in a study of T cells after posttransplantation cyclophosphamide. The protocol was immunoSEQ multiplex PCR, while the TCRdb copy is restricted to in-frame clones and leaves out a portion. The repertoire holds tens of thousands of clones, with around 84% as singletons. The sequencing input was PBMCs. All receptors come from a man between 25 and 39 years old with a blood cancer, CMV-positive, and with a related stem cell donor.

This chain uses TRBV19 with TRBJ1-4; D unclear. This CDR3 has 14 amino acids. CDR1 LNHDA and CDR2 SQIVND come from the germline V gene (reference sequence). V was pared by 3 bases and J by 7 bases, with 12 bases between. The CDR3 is CASSIRPPGEKLFF. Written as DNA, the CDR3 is TGTGCCAGTAGTATTAGGCCTCCGGGTGAAAAACTGTTTTTT.

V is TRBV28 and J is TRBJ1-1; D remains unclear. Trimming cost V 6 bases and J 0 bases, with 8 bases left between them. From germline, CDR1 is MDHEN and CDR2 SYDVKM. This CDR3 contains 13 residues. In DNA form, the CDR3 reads TGTGCCAGCAGCCCTGGGCTGAACACTGAAGCTTTCTTT. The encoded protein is CASSPGLNTEAFF.

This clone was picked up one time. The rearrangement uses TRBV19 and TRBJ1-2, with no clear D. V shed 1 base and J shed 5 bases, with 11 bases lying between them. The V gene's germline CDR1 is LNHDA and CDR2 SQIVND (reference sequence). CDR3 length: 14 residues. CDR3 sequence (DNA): TGTGCCAGTAGTATAGGCGGGCTAGCTTATGGCTACACCTTC. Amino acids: CASSIGGLAYGYTF.

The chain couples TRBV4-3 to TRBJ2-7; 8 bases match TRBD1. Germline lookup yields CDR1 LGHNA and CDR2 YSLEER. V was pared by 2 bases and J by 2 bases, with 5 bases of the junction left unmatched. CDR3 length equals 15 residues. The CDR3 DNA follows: TGCGCCAGCAGCCAAAATCAGGGGGCTCCCTACGAGCAGTACTTC. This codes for CASSQNQGAPYEQYF.

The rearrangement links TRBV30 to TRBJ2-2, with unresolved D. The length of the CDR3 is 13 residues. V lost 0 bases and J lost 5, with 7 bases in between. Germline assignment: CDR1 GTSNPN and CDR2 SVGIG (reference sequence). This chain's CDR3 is CAWSVVLTGELFF. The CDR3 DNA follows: TGTGCCTGGAGTGTAGTCCTAACCGGGGAGCTGTTTTTT.

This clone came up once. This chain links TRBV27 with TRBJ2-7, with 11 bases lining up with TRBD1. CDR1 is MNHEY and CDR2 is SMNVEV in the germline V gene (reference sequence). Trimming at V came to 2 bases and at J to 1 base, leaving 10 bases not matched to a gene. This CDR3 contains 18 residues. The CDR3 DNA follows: TGTGCCAGCAGTTTAAAAGGACAGGGGGCCTCCTGGTCCTACGAGCAGTACTTC. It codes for CASSLKGQGASWSYEQYF.

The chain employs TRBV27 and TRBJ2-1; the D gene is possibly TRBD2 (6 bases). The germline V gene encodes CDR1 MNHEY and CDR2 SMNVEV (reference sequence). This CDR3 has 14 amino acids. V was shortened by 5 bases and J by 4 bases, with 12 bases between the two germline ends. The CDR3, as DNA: TGTGCCAGCAGTAAAGGGACTTTTTACAATGAGCAGTTCTTC. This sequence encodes CASSKGTFYNEQFF.

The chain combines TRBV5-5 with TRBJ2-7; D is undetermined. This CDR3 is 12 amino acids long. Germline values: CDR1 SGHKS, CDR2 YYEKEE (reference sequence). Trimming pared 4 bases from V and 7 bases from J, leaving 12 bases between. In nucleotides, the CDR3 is TGTGCCAGCAGCCTTACCAGATTAGAGCAGTACTTC. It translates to CASSLTRLEQYF.

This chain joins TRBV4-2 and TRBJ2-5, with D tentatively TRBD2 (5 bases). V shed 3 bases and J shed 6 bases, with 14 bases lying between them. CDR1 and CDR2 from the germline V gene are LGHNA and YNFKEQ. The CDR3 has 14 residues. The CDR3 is CASSQDPGMKTQYF. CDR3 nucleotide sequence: TGTGCCAGCAGCCAGGACCCGGGGATGAAGACCCAGTACTTC.

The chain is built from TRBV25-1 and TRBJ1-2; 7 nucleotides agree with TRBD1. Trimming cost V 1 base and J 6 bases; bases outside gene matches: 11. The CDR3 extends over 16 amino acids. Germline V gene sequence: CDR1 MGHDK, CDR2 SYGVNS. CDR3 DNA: TGTGCCAGCAGTGAATTAGGACAGGCGGATTTGAATGGCTACACCTTC. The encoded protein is CASSELGQADLNGYTF.